This TCR beta chain was documented in a study of T cells in Graves' hyperthyroidism and ophthalmopathy. This clonotype was detected ten times or more. Its specificity is unknown. Whole-study results and caveats: From stable hyperthyroidism, ophthalmopathy was separated by a 13 V-J model.

It was RNA transcripts that yielded the amplified TCR beta CDR3 regions. RT-PCR in the first round (using the HTBI primer set) targeted the TCR CDR3. Via MiXCR, TCRdb re-called the multiplex PCR reads, giving one row per CDR3 protein. The sample contains over 300,000 distinct CDR3 sequences, roughly 13% of which appear only once. PBMCs were collected from a roughly 10 ml volume of fresh peripheral blood. The V segment lost 3 bases and the J segment 4 bases; nucleotides outside the gene matches: 8. The CDR3 covers 15 residues. The germline V gene has CDR1 SGHVS and CDR2 FQNEAQ. This TCR was recovered from a woman aged 40-49 years with Graves' ophthalmopathy. Sequenced sample: blood. The chain carries TRBV7-8 and TRBJ2-7; 8 positions agree with TRBD1. The CDR3 nucleotides are TGTGCCAGCAGCTTTGAGGCGGACAGGGTGTACGAGCAGTACTTC. As protein: CASSFEADRVYEQYF.